This TCR beta chain was documented in a study of OX40 agonist ivuxolimab in advanced cancers. Across the whole study: Dose-escalation subjects each had hepatocellular carcinoma, melanoma, renal cell or head and neck cancer.

Repertoires were generated with immunoSEQ multiplex PCR, while TCRdb's copy carries only in-frame clones and drops some. This repertoire shows about 69,000 clones, over 60% found once; its top ten account for under 2.5%. This CDR3 contains 15 residues. Looked up from germline, CDR1 is MNHNS and CDR2 is SASEGT. The trim removed 8 bases at V and 6 bases at J, leaving 10 bases unmatched. The chain is built from TRBV6-1 and TRBJ2-3; 11 bases are a match to TRBD2. The input for sequencing was CD4+ or CD8+ T cells sorted from blood, taken in a trial of the OX40 agonist ivuxolimab. The TCR comes from an adult with an advanced solid tumor such as melanoma, head and neck, liver or kidney cancer. DNA for the CDR3: TGTGCCAGCGGGACGAGTAGCGGGAGGGCCGATACGCAGTATTTT. It encodes CASGTSSGRADTQYF.